This entry lists 20 T cell receptor beta chains sequenced from one sample in a study of T cell responses to AZD1222 COVID-19 vaccine. TCRdb keeps only in-frame clones here, not all; method: immunoSEQ multiplex PCR. The table includes about 110,000 clones, more than 70% detected once. Here the sequenced sample was peripheral blood, taken on day 0 of MenACWY control vaccination. These receptors were collected from an adult in good health.

A few counts support this clone. This rearrangement joins TRBV4-1 to TRBJ1-5, with D perhaps matching TRBD1 (6 bases). V lost 1 base, J lost 2 bases, and 18 bases lay in between. The CDR3 has 18 amino acids. Germline V gene data show CDR1 as MGHRA and CDR2 as YSYEKL. The CDR3 here is CASSQGAPRGSGNQPQHF. The CDR3 DNA is TGCGCCAGCAGCCAAGGGGCCCCCAGGGGCTCGGGCAATCAGCCCCAGCATTTT.

The J gene is TRBJ1-5, the V gene TRBV9; D is uncertain. Trimming shortened V by 0 bases and J by 0 bases, and 7 bases separated the two germline ends. The CDR3 runs to 15 residues. Germline values: CDR1 SGDLS, CDR2 YYNGEE. The CDR3 nucleotides are TGTGCCAGCAGCGTAGACAGTTATAGCAATCAGCCCCAGCATTTT. Translation gives CASSVDSYSNQPQHF. Using reference TRBV9 and TRBJ1-5 for the parts outside the CDR3, the full variable domain is DSGVTQTPKHLITATGQRVTLRCSPRSGDLSVYWYQQSLDQGLQFLIQYYNGEERAKGNILERFSAQQFPDLHSELNLSSLELGDSALYFCASSVDSYSNQPQHFGDGTRLSIL.

The genes are TRBV7-9 and TRBJ2-6; possibly TRBD1 for D (5 bases). CDR1 SEHNR and CDR2 FQNEAQ come from the germline V gene (reference sequence). This CDR3 has 18 amino acids. Trimming removed 5 bases from V and 0 bases from J, with 17 bases in between. The CDR3: CASSQTWGQVSGANVLTF. The DNA of the CDR3 is TGTGCCAGCAGCCAGACTTGGGGCCAAGTCTCTGGGGCCAACGTCCTGACTTTC.

The chain has TRBV18 and TRBJ2-7, with TRBD2 identical over 8 bases. The CDR3 sequence is 15 residues long. J gave up 1 base and V 4 bases, and 6 bases lay outside the gene matches. The germline V gene encodes CDR1 KGHSH and CDR2 LQKENI. In nucleotides, the CDR3 is TGTGCCAGCTCACAAAGCGGGGGTGGGTCCTACGAGCAGTACTTC. This gives the protein CASSQSGGGSYEQYF.

CDR3 in amino acids: CASGAGSTYGYTF. In DNA, the CDR3 is TGTGCCAGCGGGGCAGGGAGTACCTATGGCTACACCTTC. The V gene is TRBV6-6, the J gene TRBJ1-2; maybe TRBD1 (5 bases). Germline lookup yields CDR1 MNHNY and CDR2 SVGAGI (reference sequence). This CDR3 has 13 residues. The V gene lost 8 bases and the J gene lost 4 bases, with 14 bases spanning the gap.

The sample holds one count of this clone. The rearrangement uses TRBV27 and TRBJ1-5; 10 bases map to TRBD1. V lost 5 bases to trimming and J lost 4 bases; unmatched junction nucleotides: 5. CDR1 MNHEY and CDR2 SMNVEV come from the germline V gene (reference sequence). The CDR3 is made up of 15 amino acids. DNA for the CDR3: TGTGCCAGCAGTCCGACAGGGGGCTGGAATCAGCCCCAGCATTTT. Translated, it gives CASSPTGGWNQPQHF.

The table lists this clone with a few counts. This chain links TRBV7-2 with TRBJ2-7; D unclear. CDR3 length: 16 amino acids. Between the trimmed V and J ends, which lost 0 bases and 4 bases, there was a span of 16 bases. Germline lookup yields CDR1 SGHTA and CDR2 FQGNSA. The CDR3 DNA reads TGTGCCAGCAGCTTAGCTCTCTTCCGGGTGCGGTACGAGCAGTACTTC. It encodes CASSLALFRVRYEQYF.

The chain uses TRBV28 and TRBJ1-1; D unresolved. The germline gives CDR1 MDHEN, CDR2 SYDVKM. This CDR3 contains 12 residues. V lost 2 bases to trimming and J lost 3 bases, with 4 bases between them. CDR3 in amino acids: CASSLGHTEAFF. CDR3 DNA sequence: TGTGCCAGCAGTTTAGGCCACACTGAAGCTTTCTTT. Supplemented by reference TRBV28 and TRBJ1-1, the full variable domain reads DVKVTQSSRYLVKRTGEKVFLECVQDMDHENMFWYRQDPGLGLRLIYFSYDVKMKEKGDIPEGYSVSREKKERFSLILESASTNQTSMYLCASSLGHTEAFFGQGTRLTVV.

This chain uses TRBV4-2 with TRBJ2-3; 10 nucleotides line up with TRBD2. Germline CDR1 is LGHNA and CDR2 is YNFKEQ. Unmatched junction bases numbered 9, after V lost 1 base and J lost 2 bases. The CDR3 totals 18 residues. CDR3 sequence: CASSQVLAGAQITDTQYF. Written as DNA, the CDR3 is TGTGCCAGCAGCCAAGTTCTAGCGGGGGCCCAAATCACAGATACGCAGTATTTT.

The rearrangement links TRBV9 to TRBJ1-6; D is ambiguous. This CDR3 has 15 residues. Trimming removed 3 bases from V and 5 bases from J, with 12 bases in between. Germline V CDR1 and CDR2: SGDLS, YYNGEE. The CDR3 region is CASSESVVNNSPLHF. CDR3 DNA: TGTGCCAGCAGCGAAAGCGTTGTAAATAATTCACCCCTCCACTTT.

This clone has just a few counts. The chain recombines TRBV7-9 with TRBJ2-7, with a possible D match to TRBD1 (5 bases). The CDR3 runs 14 residues. Looked up from germline, CDR1 is SEHNR and CDR2 is FQNEAQ (reference sequence). Trimming removed 5 bases at V and 5 bases at J, with 16 bases between. This CDR3 is CASSPTGRQNEQYF. For the CDR3, the DNA is TGTGCCAGCAGCCCCACAGGCAGGCAGAACGAGCAGTACTTC. Full variable domain (rest looked up from reference TRBV7-9 and TRBJ2-7): DTGVSQNPRHKITKRGQNVTFRCDPISEHNRLYWYRQTLGQGPEFLTYFQNEAQLEKSRLLSDRFSAERPKGSFSTLEIQRTEQGDSAMYLCASSPTGRQNEQYFGPGTRLTVT.

The chain links TRBV2 to TRBJ2-7, with TRBD2 identical over 7 bases. The V gene end was trimmed by 3 bases and the J gene end by 4 bases; junction bases not matched to a gene: 9. This CDR3 region has 15 residues. Germline values: CDR1 SNHLY, CDR2 FYNNEI. This CDR3 reads CASSEGGSPTYEQYF. CDR3 nucleotides: TGTGCCAGCAGTGAGGGAGGGAGCCCGACTTACGAGCAGTACTTC.

The chain links TRBV19 to TRBJ1-1; D uncertain. CDR3 length: 14 residues. Germline lookup yields CDR1 LNHDA and CDR2 SQIVND (reference sequence). Trimming removed 5 bases from V and 3 bases from J, with 13 bases in between. CDR3 loop: CASSPDLVYTEAFF. The CDR3 bases are TGTGCCAGTAGTCCTGACCTGGTTTACACTGAAGCTTTCTTT.

The V gene is TRBV11-3, the J gene TRBJ1-1; D is ambiguous. V was pared by 5 bases and J by 3 bases, with 13 bases between. Germline V gene data show CDR1 as SGHNT and CDR2 as YENEEA. The CDR3 length is 14 residues. The CDR3 DNA is TGTGCCAGCAGCCTGATGGGAGAGGACACTGAAGCTTTCTTT. Encoded protein: CASSLMGEDTEAFF. The whole variable domain, remainder taken from reference TRBV11-3 and TRBJ1-1, is EAGVVQSPRYKIIEKKQPVAFWCNPISGHNTLYWYLQNLGQGPELLIRYENEEAVDDSQLPKDRFSAERLKGVDSTLKIQPAELGDSAVYLCASSLMGEDTEAFFGQGTRLTVV.

This rearrangement joins TRBV12-3 or TRBV12-4 to TRBJ1-2; D gene uncertain. The CDR3 is 10 amino acids. The V end lost 3 bases, the J end lost 6 bases, and 2 bases lay between the germline ends. CDR3 DNA sequence: TGTGCCAGCAGTTTGGATGGCTACACCTTC. Translating gives CASSLDGYTF.

The chain couples TRBV12-3 or TRBV12-4 to TRBJ2-7; D call uncertain. CDR3 length: 13 residues. V was trimmed by 5 bases and J by 5 bases, leaving 13 bases between them. CDR3: CASSRMDGHEQYF. The CDR3 nucleotides are TGTGCCAGCAGTCGTATGGACGGTCACGAGCAGTACTTC.

The chain carries TRBV18 and TRBJ2-7, with D hard to call. Germline V lookup: CDR1 KGHSH, CDR2 LQKENI. The CDR3 spans 15 residues. Trimming pared 1 base from V and 1 base from J, leaving 11 bases between. In DNA form, the CDR3 reads TGTGCCAGCTCACCACGGGCAGGATCATCCTACGAGCAGTACTTC. Translated: CASSPRAGSSYEQYF. Together with reference TRBV18 and TRBJ2-7, the CDR3 gives the full variable domain: NAGVMQNPRHLVRRRGQEARLRCSPMKGHSHVYWYRQLPEEGLKFMVYLQKENIIDESGMPKERFSAEFPKEGPSILRIQQVVRGDSAAYFCASSPRAGSSYEQYFGPGTRLTVT.

The chain is built from TRBV2 and TRBJ2-7, with D perhaps TRBD1 (5 bases). The CDR3 contains 13 residues. Germline V gene lookup returns CDR1 SNHLY and CDR2 FYNNEI. Trimming took off 4 bases at V and 1 base at J, with 8 bases between the two ends. DNA of the CDR3: TGTGCCAGCAGTGGCGACAGTTCCTACGAGCAGTACTTC. Translating gives CASSGDSSYEQYF.

This chain links TRBV6-5 with TRBJ1-2; D call uncertain. In germline, CDR1 is MNHEY, CDR2 SVGAGI. The CDR3 contains 11 residues. Trimming removed 6 bases at V and 5 bases at J, with 7 bases between. The CDR3 spells CASSSKYGYTF. In nucleotides, the CDR3 is TGTGCCAGCAGCTCGAAATATGGCTACACCTTC.

The rearrangement uses TRBV29-1 and TRBJ2-1, with 10 bases fitting TRBD2. V lost 8 bases to trimming and J lost 8 bases; unmatched junction nucleotides: 9. Germline assignment: CDR1 SQVTM and CDR2 ANQGSEA. This CDR3 is built from 13 residues. The CDR3 spells CSYEAGGIDEQFF. In DNA form, the CDR3 reads TGCAGCTACGAAGCGGGGGGGATTGATGAGCAGTTCTTC.